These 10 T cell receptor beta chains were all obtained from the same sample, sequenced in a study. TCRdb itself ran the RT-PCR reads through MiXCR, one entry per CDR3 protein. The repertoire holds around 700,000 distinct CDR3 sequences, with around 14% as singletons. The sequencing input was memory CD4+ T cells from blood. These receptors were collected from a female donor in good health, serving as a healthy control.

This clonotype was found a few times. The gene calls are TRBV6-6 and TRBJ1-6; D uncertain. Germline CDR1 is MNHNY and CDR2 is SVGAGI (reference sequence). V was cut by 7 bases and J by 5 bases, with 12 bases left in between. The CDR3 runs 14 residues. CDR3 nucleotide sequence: TGTGCCAGCACCGAGACACTGGATAATTCACCCCTCCACTTT. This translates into CASTETLDNSPLHF.

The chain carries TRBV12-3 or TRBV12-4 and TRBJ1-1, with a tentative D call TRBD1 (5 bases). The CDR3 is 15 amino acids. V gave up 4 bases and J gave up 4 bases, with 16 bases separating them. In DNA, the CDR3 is TGTGCCAGCAGTTGGGACTTGGGGAGGACCACTGAAGCTTTCTTT. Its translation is CASSWDLGRTTEAFF.

The CDR3 spells CAISDASLETEQYF. The CDR3 coding sequence is TGTGCCATCAGTGATGCCTCCTTGGAGACAGAGCAGTACTTC. The V call is TRBV10-3, the J call TRBJ2-7; D is unclear. CDR3 length: 14 residues. V gave up 3 bases and J gave up 7 bases, with 16 bases separating them. Germline values: CDR1 ENHRY, CDR2 SYGVKD.

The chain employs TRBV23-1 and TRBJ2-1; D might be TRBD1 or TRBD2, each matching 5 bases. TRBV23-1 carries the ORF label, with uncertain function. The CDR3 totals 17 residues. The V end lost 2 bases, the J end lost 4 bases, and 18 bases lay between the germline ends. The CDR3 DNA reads TGCGCCAGCAGTCAAACCGGGACCGCTGATCTTTACAATGAGCAGTTCTTC. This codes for CASSQTGTADLYNEQFF.

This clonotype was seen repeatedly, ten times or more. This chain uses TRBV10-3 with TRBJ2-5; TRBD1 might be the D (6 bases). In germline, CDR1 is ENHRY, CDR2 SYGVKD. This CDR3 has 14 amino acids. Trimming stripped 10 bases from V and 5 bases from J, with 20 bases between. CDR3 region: CATTEDSLGETQYF. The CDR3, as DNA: TGTGCCACCACAGAGGACAGCCTCGGGGAGACCCAGTACTTC.

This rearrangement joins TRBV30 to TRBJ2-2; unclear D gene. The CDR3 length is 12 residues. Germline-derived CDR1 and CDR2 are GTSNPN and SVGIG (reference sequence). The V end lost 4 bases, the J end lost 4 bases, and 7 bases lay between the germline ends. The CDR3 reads CAWIFFTGELFF. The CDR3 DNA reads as TGTGCCTGGATCTTTTTCACCGGGGAGCTGTTTTTT.

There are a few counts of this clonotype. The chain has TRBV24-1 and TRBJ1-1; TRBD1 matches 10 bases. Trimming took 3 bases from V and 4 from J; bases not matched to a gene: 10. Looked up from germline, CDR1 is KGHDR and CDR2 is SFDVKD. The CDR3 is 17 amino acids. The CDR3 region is CATSDERQGAFCTEAFF. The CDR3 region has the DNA TGTGCCACCAGTGATGAGCGACAGGGGGCTTTTTGCACTGAAGCTTTCTTT.

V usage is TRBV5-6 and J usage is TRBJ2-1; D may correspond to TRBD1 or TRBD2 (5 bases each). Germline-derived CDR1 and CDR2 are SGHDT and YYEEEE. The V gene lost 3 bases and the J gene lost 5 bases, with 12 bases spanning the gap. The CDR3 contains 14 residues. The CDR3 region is CASSSGRTNNEQFF. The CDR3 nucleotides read TGTGCCAGCAGCTCGGGACGGACAAACAATGAGCAGTTCTTC.

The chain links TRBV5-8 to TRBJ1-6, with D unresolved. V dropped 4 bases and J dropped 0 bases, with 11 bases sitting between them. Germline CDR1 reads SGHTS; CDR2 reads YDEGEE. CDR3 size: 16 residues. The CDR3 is CASSPKGSSYNSPLHF. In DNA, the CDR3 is TGTGCCAGCAGCCCGAAGGGTAGCTCCTATAATTCACCCCTCCACTTT.

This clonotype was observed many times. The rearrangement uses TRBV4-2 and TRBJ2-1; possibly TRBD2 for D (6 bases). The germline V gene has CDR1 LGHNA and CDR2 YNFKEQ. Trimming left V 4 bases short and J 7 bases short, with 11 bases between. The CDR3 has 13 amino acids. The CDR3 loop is CASSPRLGNEQFF. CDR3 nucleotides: TGTGCCAGCAGCCCCCGACTAGGGAATGAGCAGTTCTTC.